The clone carrying this T cell receptor beta chain was observed many times. Its matching antigen is unknown. Each CDR3 protein gets one entry after TCRdb re-called the RACE reads with MiXCR. The sample holds about 110,000 distinct CDR3 sequences, about 12% seen once. This sample stems from a study of human T cells and chemical hapten exposure. Whole-study results and caveats: Once DPC sensitization occurred, TCRs above 1 in 1000 frequency showed no change. Expanded TCR counts at PT1 went up together with patch test score, a positive correlation.

As for time point: pre-sensitization, week 0. Treatment reported: therapeutic diphenylcyclopropenone sensitization with weekly scalp DPC. Someone pulled total RNA out of unfractionated whole blood. This sequence originates from a woman between 50 and 59 years old with alopecia areata. Some clones in this sample may be carry-over from other donors' samples. The sequences come from whole blood, collected in connection with sensitization to the hapten diphenylcyclopropenone (DPC).

CDR3 sequence (DNA): TGTGCCAGCAGGACTCGGTGGCAGGGGAGAGATGAAAAACTGTTTTTT. This encodes CASRTRWQGRDEKLFF. This sequence joins TRBV5-6 and TRBJ1-4; weak D call: TRBD1 (6 bases). V lost 5 bases and J lost 6, with 20 bases in between. Germline V gene data show CDR1 as SGHDT and CDR2 as YYEEEE. This CDR3 has 16 amino acids. The whole variable domain, remainder taken from reference TRBV5-6 and TRBJ1-4, is DAGVTQSPTHLIKTRGQQVTLRCSPKSGHDTVSWYQQALGQGPQFIFQYYEEEERQRGNFPDRFSGHQFPNYSSELNVNALLLGDSALYLCASRTRWQGRDEKLFFGSGTQLSVL.